This T cell receptor beta chain was obtained from a study of blood T cell repertoires in COVID-19. Study in general: COVID-19 samples, acute and convalescent, were from the United States, Italy and Spain. The analysed material was cDNA or gDNA that came from T cells, B-cell-depleted T cells, or PBMCs.

This clone was detected only once. Patients from Seattle were sampled longitudinally, starting during active infection. Data came from immunoSEQ multiplex PCR; TCRdb stores just in-frame clones and leaves some out. The table records some 220,000 clones, approximately 83% of them present only once. The CDR3 spans 14 residues. Trimming removed 10 bases from V and 0 bases from J, with 15 bases in between. Per germline, CDR1 SNHLY and CDR2 FYNNEI. Sequenced input: peripheral blood. The TCR was taken from a woman aged 25 to 39 with COVID-19, enrolled during active disease. The V gene is TRBV2, the J gene TRBJ1-2, with D maybe TRBD1 (6 bases). The CDR3 region has the DNA TGTGCCACCGGGGGGCCCCAAGCTAACTATGGCTACACCTTC. Protein sequence: CATGGPQANYGYTF.